This TCR beta chain was sequenced during a study of vaccination effects on CD4 cells after COVID-19. In the study overall: Either the BNT162b2 or mRNA-1273 vaccine was given to participants in two doses. Whole-study findings and limits: The study found that only 1 of 255 vaccine-induced clones from healthy vaccinees cross-reacted with common cold coronaviruses.

This clone was seen a handful of times. Its antigen is currently unknown. Sequenced by immunoSEQ multiplex PCR; TCRdb stores in-frame clones only, minus some. The sample has around 45,000 clones; roughly four fifths are singletons. Before sequencing, viral peptide pools were used by the ViraFEST assay to expand antigen-specific CD4+ T cells. Scientists isolated CD4+ T cells after a roughly 10-day culture period ended. Nucleocapsid antibodies stayed negative before and after vaccination, showing no earlier SARS-CoV-2 infection. Wells containing a few million PBMC each were cultured with roughly 10 IU/ml IL-2 and approximately 10 ug/ml peptides. IL-2 medium was substituted for half the medium on days 3 and 7. Germline V gene lookup returns CDR1 MNHEY and CDR2 SVGEGT. J lost 5 bases, V lost 4 bases, and 2 bases had no gene match. This CDR3 contains 14 residues.

The clonotype comes from a human donor who received a COVID-19 vaccine. This chain links TRBV6-2 or TRBV6-3 with TRBJ1-5; the match to TRBD1 covers 10 bases. The source was CD4+ T cells from PBMCs cultured with SARS-CoV-2 spike peptides, collected before COVID-19 vaccination. The CDR3 DNA follows: TGTGCCAGCAGTTGGGGGACAGGGGATCAGCCCCAGCATTTT. Translated, it gives CASSWGTGDQPQHF.